Each of the 14 T cell receptor beta chains below was sequenced from the same sample in a study of blood T cell repertoires in COVID-19. Sequencing was performed with immunoSEQ multiplex PCR; in TCRdb, only in-frame clones are kept and a portion is missing. The sample has roughly 200,000 clones; 90% are singletons. The source material was peripheral blood. The receptors were gathered from a man between 45 and 60 years old with acute or convalescent COVID-19.

This clone appeared a few times. This chain connects TRBV6-5 to TRBJ1-5, with 7 nucleotides matching TRBD1. This CDR3 has 14 amino acids. The ends lost 8 bases at V and 2 bases at J; junction bases unmatched: 6. From germline, CDR1 is MNHEY and CDR2 SVGAGI. The CDR3, as DNA: TGTGCCAGCTTTAGTGGACAGGGCAATCAGCCCCAGCATTTT. It is translated as CASFSGQGNQPQHF.

This chain uses TRBV9 with TRBJ2-5; D possibly corresponds to TRBD2 (6 bases). The CDR3 extends over 14 amino acids. The germline V gene encodes CDR1 SGDLS and CDR2 YYNGEE. Trimming shortened V by 2 bases and J by 1 base, and 9 bases separated the two germline ends. DNA of the CDR3: TGTGCCAGCAGCGTGGGGGGTGGCCAAGAGACCCAGTACTTC. Protein sequence: CASSVGGGQETQYF.

V is TRBV28 and J is TRBJ2-2, with 10 bases identical to TRBD1. CDR1 MDHEN and CDR2 SYDVKM come from the germline V gene. Unmatched junction bases numbered 10, after V lost 6 bases and J lost 6 bases. This CDR3 comprises 16 residues. The CDR3 is CASSAPGQGLSGELFF. The CDR3 DNA follows: TGTGCCAGCAGCGCACCGGGACAGGGGTTGTCCGGGGAGCTGTTTTTT.

A single count supports this clone. The chain combines TRBV3-1 (or the pseudogene TRBV3-2) with TRBJ2-3; no reliable D call. In germline, CDR1 is LGHDT, CDR2 YNNKEL (reference sequence). V lost 1 base and J lost 6, with 14 bases in between. This CDR3 contains 15 residues. CDR3 in DNA: TGTGCCAGCAGCCAAGTAGGAGCGACCTCGGATACGCAGTATTTT. The encoded protein is CASSQVGATSDTQYF.

The V call is TRBV14, the J call TRBJ1-6, with no clear D. Trimming removed 4 bases from V and 8 bases from J, with 12 bases in between. CDR1 and CDR2 (germline): SGHDN, FVKESK. This CDR3 comprises 14 residues. The CDR3 DNA is TGTGCCAGCAGCCCCACGGGAATCGATTCACCCCTCCACTTT. It encodes CASSPTGIDSPLHF.

The chain links TRBV7-3 to TRBJ2-1; no clear D. The V gene's germline CDR1 is SGHTA and CDR2 FQGTGA. The V and J ends lost 1 base and 0 bases respectively, with 7 bases between them. This CDR3 contains 15 residues. The CDR3 nucleotides are TGTGCCAGCAGCTTAATGCGGAGCTCCTACAATGAGCAGTTCTTC. Translated, it gives CASSLMRSSYNEQFF.

The genes are TRBV3-1 (or the pseudogene TRBV3-2) and TRBJ1-6, with a possible D match to TRBD1 (5 bases). The V gene's germline CDR1 is LGHDT and CDR2 YNNKEL (reference sequence). Deletions cut 4 bases from V and 13 bases from J, with 11 bases between. CDR3 length: 12 amino acids. The CDR3 nucleotides read TGTGCCAGCAGCCCGTCAGGGTCCCCCCTCCACTTT. Its protein is CASSPSGSPLHF.

The CDR3 sequence: CASSVLQGNEQFF. The CDR3 DNA reads as TGTGCCAGCAGCGTGTTACAGGGGAATGAGCAGTTCTTC. The V and J genes are TRBV9 and TRBJ2-1, with 7 bases that match TRBD1. V trimming: 2 bases; J trimming: 7 bases; junction bases outside the gene matches: 3. CDR1 is SGDLS and CDR2 is YYNGEE in the germline V gene. The CDR3 length is 13 residues.

This sequence joins TRBV7-2 and TRBJ1-5, with D perhaps TRBD1 (6 bases). CDR3 length: 15 residues. Trimming stripped 1 base from V and 5 bases from J, with 12 bases between. CDR1 is SGHTA and CDR2 is FQGNSA in the germline V gene. CDR3 in amino acids: CASSLVGQSYQPQHF. CDR3 coding DNA: TGTGCCAGCAGCTTAGTAGGACAGAGCTATCAGCCCCAGCATTTT.

The CDR3 DNA is TGCGCCAGCAGCCAAGAACCAGGGGGGAATTCACCCCTCCACTTT. Translating it yields CASSQEPGGNSPLHF. The rearrangement uses TRBV4-1 and TRBJ1-6; 7 nucleotides align to TRBD1. The CDR3 extends over 15 amino acids. CDR1 and CDR2 (germline): MGHRA, YSYEKL. V trimming: 0 bases; J trimming: 7 bases; junction bases outside the gene matches: 3.

This chain connects TRBV2 to TRBJ1-5; 11 nucleotides line up with TRBD1. The V segment lost 5 bases and the J segment 4 bases; nucleotides outside the gene matches: 4. The germline V gene has CDR1 SNHLY and CDR2 FYNNEI. The CDR3 runs to 15 residues. For the CDR3, the DNA is TGTGCCAGCAGTAGGACAGGGGGCCGGAATCAGCCCCAGCATTTT. It is translated as CASSRTGGRNQPQHF.

The rearrangement joins TRBV7-6 to TRBJ1-1, with D perhaps TRBD1 (6 bases). Trimming left V 4 bases short and J 6 bases short, with 18 bases between. The CDR3 sequence is 15 residues long. CDR1 is SGHVS and CDR2 is FNYEAQ in the germline V gene. The CDR3 sequence is CASSSAGGGASEAFF. The CDR3 DNA is TGTGCCAGCAGCTCGGCTGGGGGGGGCGCCTCTGAAGCTTTCTTT.

The V and J genes are TRBV18 and TRBJ1-1; TRBD1 matches at 11 bases. Germline V lookup: CDR1 KGHSH, CDR2 LQKENI. The trim removed 4 bases at V and 0 bases at J, leaving 4 bases unmatched. The CDR3 has 16 amino acids. The CDR3 sequence: CASSLGQGVLNTEAFF. In DNA, the CDR3 is TGTGCCAGCTCACTGGGACAGGGGGTTCTGAACACTGAAGCTTTCTTT. Using reference TRBV18 and TRBJ1-1 for the parts outside the CDR3, the full variable domain is NAGVMQNPRHLVRRRGQEARLRCSPMKGHSHVYWYRQLPEEGLKFMVYLQKENIIDESGMPKERFSAEFPKEGPSILRIQQVVRGDSAAYFCASSLGQGVLNTEAFFGQGTRLTVV.

This clone was counted a single time. The chain is built from TRBV12-3 or TRBV12-4 and TRBJ1-2, with unresolved D. V was clipped by 1 base and J by 8 bases, with 8 bases between them. This CDR3 contains 12 residues. The CDR3 coding sequence is TGTGCCAGCAGTTTAGGAGTATGGGGCTACACCTTC. It translates to CASSLGVWGYTF.